The clone carrying this T cell receptor beta chain was seen many times. The sample originates from a study of identical twins. MiXCR, run by TCRdb on the 5' RACE reads, gives a single entry per CDR3 protein. The table records some 500,000 distinct CDR3 sequences, 9% to 10% of them present only once. V gave up 2 bases and J gave up 4 bases; unmatched junction bases: 13. The germline V gene has CDR1 SGHVS and CDR2 FNYEAQ. This CDR3 has 17 amino acids. These same data were also listed under a study on yellow fever vaccine responses in identical twins.

The sample consisted of PBMCs. V gene TRBV7-6 combines with J gene TRBJ2-5; 7 bases match TRBD1. This receptor was identified in a woman younger than 30 in good health. CDR3 amino acids: CASSLFPTGAGGETQYF. Written as DNA, the CDR3 is TGTGCCAGCAGCTTATTTCCCACAGGGGCAGGTGGAGAGACCCAGTACTTC. The full variable domain, in which reference TRBV7-6 and TRBJ2-5 provide the parts outside the CDR3, is GAGVSQSPRYKVTKRGQDVALRCDPISGHVSLYWYRQALGQGPEFLTYFNYEAQQDKSGLPNDRFSAERPEGSISTLTIQRTEQRDSAMYRCASSLFPTGAGGETQYFGPGTRLLVL.